These T cell receptor beta chains were read from a single sample in a study of shared T cell receptors in the human thymus. Sequencing used immunoSEQ multiplex PCR; TCRdb keeps in-frame clones, though not all of them. The table shows hundreds of thousands of clones, with roughly 88% occurring only once. Separately, the same data were catalogued under a study of human thymus T cells.

Sequencing was done on a sample of thymocytes. The receptors were gathered from a boy under two years old with a congenital heart defect. Both conserved end residues are part of each CDR3. D genes are given only for firm matches.

v_gene: TRBV9; d_gene: .; j_gene: TRBJ1-1; CDR3nt: TGTGCCAGCAGCGTAGGAGACACCTCCTTGAACACTGAAGCTTTCTTT; CDR3aa: CASSVGDTSLNTEAFF
v_gene: TRBV28; d_gene: TRBD1; j_gene: TRBJ1-4; CDR3nt: TGTGCCAGCAGTCCGCATACAGGGGTAGGCGAAAAACTGTTTTTT; CDR3aa: CASSPHTGVGEKLFF
v_gene: TRBV16; d_gene: .; j_gene: TRBJ2-1; CDR3nt: TGTGCCAGCAGCCAACCCATAGGGGGGGGCTCCTACAATGAGCAGTTCTTC; CDR3aa: CASSQPIGGGSYNEQFF
v_gene: TRBV10-3; d_gene: TRBD1; j_gene: TRBJ2-7; CDR3nt: TGTGCCATCAGTGAGTCGCGACAGGGGGACGATATCAACGAGCAGTACTTC; CDR3aa: CAISESRQGDDINEQYF
v_gene: TRBV4-1; d_gene: TRBD1; j_gene: TRBJ2-3; CDR3nt: TGCGCCAGCAGCAGCGACAGGGCCGATACGCAGTATTTT; CDR3aa: CASSSDRADTQYF
v_gene: TRBV27; d_gene: .; j_gene: TRBJ1-1; CDR3nt: TGTGCCAGCAGTGACCGAGGGGGAGGGGACACTGAAGCTTTCTTT; CDR3aa: CASSDRGGGDTEAFF
v_gene: TRBV6-1; d_gene: .; j_gene: TRBJ1-5; CDR3nt: TGTGCCAGCAGTGAAGGGGAGAACAGCAATCAGCCCCAGCATTTT; CDR3aa: CASSEGENSNQPQHF
v_gene: TRBV4-1; d_gene: TRBD1; j_gene: TRBJ2-3; CDR3nt: TGCGCCAGCAGCCAACCCGGGACAGGCACAGATACGCAGTATTTT; CDR3aa: CASSQPGTGTDTQYF
v_gene: TRBV7-2; d_gene: TRBD1; j_gene: TRBJ2-1; CDR3nt: TGTGCCAGCAGCTTCGATGGACAGGATAGGAATGAGCAGTTCTTC; CDR3aa: CASSFDGQDRNEQFF
v_gene: TRBV27; d_gene: TRBD2; j_gene: TRBJ2-3; CDR3nt: TGTGCCAGCAGTTCCCCCCCTTTAGCGGGGGTTATCACAGATACGCAGTATTTT; CDR3aa: CASSSPPLAGVITDTQYF
v_gene: TRBV5-8; d_gene: .; j_gene: TRBJ2-5; CDR3nt: TGTGCCAGCAGCTTCGGGAGAGGGTACTTC; CDR3aa: CASSFGRGYF